These T cell receptor beta chains were read from a single sample in a study. The table came from immunoSEQ multiplex PCR; TCRdb's copy has only in-frame clones and leaves some out. Altogether tens of thousands of clones are present, around 93% being singletons, with the ten largest covering less than 4.5%. The sequencing input was PBMCs. Every receptor here comes from a man aged 40-49 years with rheumatoid arthritis. The CDR3 runs from the conserved cysteine through the conserved F or W. The D gene is left open where the match is weak. Not all rows give a size; the values are once, few, many and, for expanded clones, a class.

v_gene	d_gene	len	abundance	j_gene	CDR3aa	CDR3nt
TRBV3-1/TRBV3-2	NA	13	NA	TRBJ2-5	CASRRRGGETQYF	TGTGCCAGCAGGAGGCGGGGCGGTGAGACCCAGTACTTC
TRBV9	TRBD2	14	NA	TRBJ2-1	CASRPGLVYNEQFF	TGTGCCAGCAGACCGGGACTAGTGTACAATGAGCAGTTCTTC
TRBV11-3	NA	14	few	TRBJ2-1	CASSPSPAYNEQFF	TGTGCCAGCAGCCCCAGTCCAGCTTACAATGAGCAGTTCTTC
TRBV6-1	NA	11	NA	TRBJ1-2	CASSPDYGYTF	TGTGCCAGCAGTCCCGACTATGGCTACACCTTC
TRBV6-2/TRBV6-3	TRBD1	16	NA	TRBJ2-3	CASSYDNRGIADTQYF	TGTGCCAGCAGTTATGACAACAGGGGTATCGCAGATACGCAGTATTTT
TRBV7-6	TRBD1	18	NA	TRBJ1-6	CASSLVPRQGDSNSPLHF	TGTGCCAGCAGCTTAGTCCCCAGACAGGGTGATTCCAATTCACCCCTCCACTTT
TRBV19	TRBD1	14	NA	TRBJ1-2	CASSVDRERRGYTF	TGTGCCAGTAGTGTGGACAGGGAACGGCGTGGCTACACCTTC
TRBV6-2/TRBV6-3	NA	12	NA	TRBJ1-1	CASSYGNREAFF	TGTGCCAGCAGTTACGGCAACAGGGAAGCTTTCTTT
TRBV9	NA	14	NA	TRBJ1-3	CASSGKTSGNTIYF	TGTGCCAGCAGCGGAAAGACCTCTGGAAACACCATATATTTT
TRBV5-1	NA	17	NA	TRBJ2-7	CASSLAGGAEKVYEQYF	TGCGCCAGCAGCTTGGCCGGCGGAGCGGAAAAGGTTTACGAGCAGTACTTC
TRBV5-1	TRBD1	15	NA	TRBJ1-2	CASSFSTGVDYGYTF	TGCGCCAGCAGCTTCTCTACAGGGGTCGACTATGGCTACACCTTC
TRBV5-5	TRBD1	14	NA	TRBJ2-7	CASAPGQGKLEQYF	TGTGCCAGCGCTCCGGGACAGGGGAAGCTCGAGCAGTACTTC
TRBV30	NA	16	NA	TRBJ2-2	CAWSKSSVANTGELFF	TGTGCCTGGAGTAAATCATCGGTCGCGAACACCGGGGAGCTGTTTTTT
TRBV5-3	NA	15	NA	TRBJ1-5	CARSLGQGSNQPQHF	TGTGCCAGAAGCTTGGGGCAGGGGAGCAATCAGCCCCAGCATTTT
TRBV24-1	NA	15	NA	TRBJ2-5	CATSDPGEGPETQYF	TGTGCCACCAGTGATCCGGGTGAGGGTCCGGAGACCCAGTACTTC
TRBV9	NA	14	NA	TRBJ2-2	CASSVEVNTGELFF	TGTGCCAGCAGCGTAGAAGTGAACACCGGGGAGCTGTTTTTT
TRBV27	NA	15	NA	TRBJ2-2	CASSSIWGSTGELFF	TGTGCCAGCAGTTCAATATGGGGTTCCACCGGGGAGCTGTTTTTT
TRBV14	TRBD2	13	NA	TRBJ2-7	CASSPTRGGEQYF	TGTGCCAGCAGTCCGACCCGGGGGGGCGAGCAGTACTTC
TRBV28	NA	14	NA	TRBJ2-7	CASSLRSDSYEQYF	TGTGCCAGCAGTTTAAGGTCAGACTCCTACGAGCAGTACTTC
TRBV15	NA	16	NA	TRBJ2-7	CATSRARAPLNYEQYF	TGTGCCACCAGCAGAGCCCGGGCCCCCCTCAACTACGAGCAGTACTTC
TRBV6-5	NA	14	NA	TRBJ1-1	CASRTTGLNTEAFF	TGTGCCAGCAGAACGACGGGCCTCAACACTGAAGCTTTCTTT
TRBV27	TRBD1	15	NA	TRBJ2-2	CASSLWTGDTGELFF	TGTGCCAGCAGTTTATGGACAGGGGACACCGGGGAGCTGTTTTTT
TRBV6-5	TRBD1	14	NA	TRBJ2-1	CASSSGQGYNEQFF	TGTGCCAGCAGTTCGGGACAGGGATACAATGAGCAGTTCTTC
TRBV7-3	NA	13	NA	TRBJ2-3	CASSPTLQDPPYF	TGTGCCAGCAGCCCGACCCTCCAGGACCCCCCGTATTTT
TRBV6-5	TRBD1	14	NA	TRBJ2-7	CASSDRGNSWEQYF	TGTGCCAGCTCAGACAGGGGCAATTCGTGGGAGCAGTACTTC
TRBV18	TRBD1	14	NA	TRBJ1-1	CASSPGQGITEAFF	TGTGCCAGCTCACCGGGACAGGGTATAACTGAAGCTTTCTTT
TRBV7-2	NA	13	few	TRBJ2-1	CASSLAPGSEQFF	TGTGCCAGCAGCTTAGCGCCGGGCAGTGAGCAGTTCTTC
TRBV6-6	NA	11	NA	TRBJ1-1	CASRGGDEAFF	TGTGCCAGCAGGGGTGGGGATGAAGCTTTCTTT
TRBV6-5	TRBD2	15	NA	TRBJ2-1	CASRAGGVSYNEQFF	TGTGCCAGCCGAGCGGGGGGGGTCTCCTACAATGAGCAGTTCTTC
TRBV7-2	NA	13	once	TRBJ1-6	CASSRDMDSPLHF	TGTGCCAGCAGCCGGGACATGGATTCACCCCTCCACTTT
TRBV7-9	TRBD1	14	NA	TRBJ1-1	CASSTGTGINEAFF	TGTGCCAGCAGCACCGGGACAGGGATTAACGAAGCTTTCTTT
TRBV6-5	NA	12	NA	TRBJ1-1	CASRSVNTEAFF	TGTGCCAGCAGATCAGTGAACACTGAAGCTTTCTTT
TRBV2	NA	13	NA	TRBJ2-5	CASSVNKPQTQYF	TGTGCCAGCAGTGTCAACAAGCCCCAGACCCAGTACTTC
TRBV19	NA	15	NA	TRBJ1-2	CASSILGGRTYGYTF	TGTGCCAGTAGTATTCTGGGGGGAAGAACCTATGGCTACACCTTC
TRBV6-5	NA	14	NA	TRBJ2-2	CASSYEQGTGELFF	TGTGCCAGCAGTTACGAACAGGGTACCGGGGAGCTGTTTTTT
TRBV27	TRBD1	13	NA	TRBJ2-7	CASSWDRDYEQYF	TGTGCCAGCAGTTGGGACAGGGACTACGAGCAGTACTTC
TRBV6-2/TRBV6-3	NA	14	NA	TRBJ1-2	CASSLTRANYGYTF	TGTGCCAGCAGCCTTACCAGGGCCAACTATGGCTACACCTTC